This TCR beta chain was found in a study of tumor and adjacent non-tumor tissue in lung cancer. TCRbeta libraries were built with three rounds of nested PCR, modified from ARM-PCR. TCRdb re-derived calls from the multiplex PCR reads in MiXCR, one entry per CDR3 protein. The sample records 75,000 to 95,000 distinct CDR3 sequences, 75% to 85% being singletons. In the case of this clonotype: An end of the junction differs from the germline gene, which may be a read error.

The germline V gene encodes CDR1 LGHNA and CDR2 YNFKEQ. The CDR3 sequence is 17 residues long. This sample's RNA came from whole unsorted tissue. More than 3 cm separated this lung sample from the edge of the tumor. The sequence came from a woman between 50 and 59 years old with non-small cell lung cancer. This chain uses TRBV4-2 with TRBJ2-1, with a possible D match to TRBD2 (6 bases). The sequencing sample was made of distant non-tumor lung tissue. DNA of the CDR3: TGTGCCAGCAGCCAAGAGGGGGGTGGTGGGCCCTACAATGAGCAATCCTTC. Protein: CASSQEGGGGPYNEQSF.